Below, 2 T cell receptor beta chains from the same sample are listed, as sequenced in a study of CD8 T cells in ankylosing spondylitis. Overall study findings and caveats: It appeared that ankylosing spondylitis blood was characterized by a TCR beta motif of 8 or 9 highly homologous variants.

These receptors lack a known antigen. A single record per CDR3 protein comes from TCRdb applying MiXCR to the 5' RACE reads. The data show roughly 470,000 distinct CDR3 sequences, with approximately 26% seen just once and approximately 1% held by the top ten. The sequenced sample was blood, either unsorted or a sorted T cell fraction (not recorded which). These receptor sequences come from a male donor with ankylosing spondylitis.

The chain employs TRBV12-3 or TRBV12-4 and TRBJ2-1, with D tentatively TRBD1 or TRBD2 (5 bases each). The V gene lost 7 bases and the J gene lost 0 bases, with 10 bases spanning the gap. The CDR3 spans 14 residues. CDR3 nucleotides: TGTGCCAGCATATGGGGGAGCTCCTACAATGAGCAGTTCTTC. This gives the protein CASIWGSSYNEQFF.

This sequence joins TRBV7-6 and TRBJ1-1; 12 bases are shared with TRBD1. Germline trimming cut 1 base from V and 9 bases from J; bases unmatched to any gene: 3. Germline V CDR1 and CDR2: SGHVS, FNYEAQ. The CDR3 is 14 amino acids. The CDR3 region is CASSLEGTGGQAFF. The CDR3 DNA sequence: TGTGCCAGCAGCTTAGAAGGGACAGGGGGCCAAGCTTTCTTT. Drawing the rest from reference TRBV7-6 and TRBJ1-1, the complete variable domain is GAGVSQSPRYKVTKRGQDVALRCDPISGHVSLYWYRQALGQGPEFLTYFNYEAQQDKSGLPNDRFSAERPEGSISTLTIQRTEQRDSAMYRCASSLEGTGGQAFFGQGTRLTVV.